One sample yielded the 14 T cell receptor beta chains listed below, sequenced in a study of human T cells and chemical hapten exposure. The time point is: patch test 1, 2 weeks after DPC sensitization. Documented treatment: therapeutic diphenylcyclopropenone sensitization with weekly scalp DPC. MiXCR was run by TCRdb on the RACE reads, yielding one entry per CDR3 protein. This sample has approximately 80,000 distinct CDR3 sequences, with 7.5% to 9% found just once. Source: whole blood, taken in connection with sensitization to the hapten diphenylcyclopropenone (DPC). These receptors were taken from a woman aged 25-40 years with alopecia areata. Some clones in this sample may be carry-over from other donors' samples.

This clonotype was detected ten times or more. The V and J genes are TRBV20-1 and TRBJ1-1; D not certain. Germline CDR1 and CDR2: DFQATT and SNEGSKA (reference sequence). CDR3 length equals 16 residues. V dropped 0 bases and J dropped 5 bases, with 19 bases sitting between them. CDR3 residues: CSARDGRQAKTTEAFF. The CDR3 nucleotides read TGCAGTGCTAGAGATGGCCGGCAGGCGAAGACAACTGAAGCTTTCTTT.

This clonotype was seen only a few times. This chain joins TRBV20-1 and TRBJ1-2; D gene ambiguous. V was shortened by 1 base and J by 3 bases, with 15 bases between the two germline ends. Germline CDR1 and CDR2: DFQATT and SNEGSKA (reference sequence). The CDR3 is 15 amino acids. The CDR3 nucleotides are TGCAGTGCTAGAGGGTTCAGGCGACGCGACTATGGCTACACCTTC. Amino acids: CSARGFRRRDYGYTF.

The gene calls are TRBV5-8 and TRBJ2-1; possible D gene TRBD2, 6 bases. This CDR3 region has 14 residues. Germline CDR1 is SGHTS and CDR2 is YDEGEE. V lost 0 bases, J lost 5 bases, and 9 bases lay in between. CDR3 region: CASSLGAGNNEQFF. The CDR3 DNA reads as TGTGCCAGCAGCTTGGGGGCGGGGAACAATGAGCAGTTCTTC.

This clonotype has a count of ten or more. The V gene is TRBV6-5, the J gene TRBJ2-6, with no clear D. Germline V gene lookup returns CDR1 MNHEY and CDR2 SVGAGI. There are 15 residues in the CDR3. The V gene lost 6 bases and the J gene lost 3 bases, with 12 bases spanning the gap. The CDR3 spells CASRGLRLGANVLTF. The CDR3 region has the DNA TGTGCCAGCAGAGGCCTTCGCCTTGGGGCCAACGTCCTGACTTTC.

This clonotype was counted ten times or more. The CDR3 bases are TGTGCCAGCAGTTCTGACGTAAGGGCCAACGTCCTGACTTTC. It yields the protein CASSSDVRANVLTF. This rearrangement joins TRBV6-5 to TRBJ2-6; D not resolved. The CDR3 is 14 residues long. The V gene's germline CDR1 is MNHEY and CDR2 SVGAGI. V was trimmed by 4 bases and J by 5 bases, leaving 9 bases between them.

Points on this clonotype: A clone one base away is much larger, so this may be a read error. The chain is built from TRBV6-5 and TRBJ2-3; D may be TRBD2 (7 bases). Per germline, CDR1 MNHEY and CDR2 SVGAGI. V lost 7 bases, J lost 2 bases, and 10 bases lay in between. The CDR3 has 13 residues. In DNA, the CDR3 is TGTGCCAGCAAGGGGGGGATCACAGATACGCAGTATTTT. Its translation is CASKGGITDTQYF.

Many counts were recorded for this clonotype. The V call is TRBV29-1, the J call TRBJ2-1; D is possibly TRBD1 (5 bases). Germline values: CDR1 SQVTM, CDR2 ANQGSEA. The CDR3 runs to 13 residues. V was cut by 6 bases and J by 2 bases, with 11 bases left in between. CDR3 DNA sequence: TGCAGCGTGAGGACAAGAGCCTACAATGAGCAGTTCTTC. Translating it yields CSVRTRAYNEQFF.

This clonotype was recorded a few times. This chain joins TRBV11-3 and TRBJ2-3, with D possibly called TRBD1 or TRBD2 (5 bases each). V lost 5 bases and J lost 4, with 16 bases in between. The CDR3 sequence is 15 residues long. Germline CDR1 reads SGHNT; CDR2 reads YENEEA. CDR3 sequence (DNA): TGTGCCAGCAGCCGGGGCTACCGAATCGCAGATACGCAGTATTTT. Its translation is CASSRGYRIADTQYF. The complete variable domain, with remaining parts taken from reference TRBV11-3 and TRBJ2-3, reads EAGVVQSPRYKIIEKKQPVAFWCNPISGHNTLYWYLQNLGQGPELLIRYENEEAVDDSQLPKDRFSAERLKGVDSTLKIQPAELGDSAVYLCASSRGYRIADTQYFGPGTRLTVL.

In this sample, this clonotype turned up many times. The rearrangement joins TRBV11-3 to TRBJ2-2, with a weak D call TRBD2 (6 bases). V gave up 1 base and J gave up 4 bases, with 7 bases separating them. The CDR3 extends over 14 amino acids. Germline V gene sequence: CDR1 SGHNT, CDR2 YENEEA. CDR3 sequence (DNA): TGTGCCAGCAGCTTAGGCGGGGTCACCGGGGAGCTGTTTTTT. This codes for CASSLGGVTGELFF.

A few counts support this clonotype. J is TRBJ1-2 and V is TRBV21-1; the table names TRBD1, a call not compared with the DNA. TRBV21-1 counts as a pseudogene. The CDR3 covers 16 residues. The CDR3 nucleotides read TGTGCCAGCAGATGGACGGGACAGGGCTGGCGTTCGGGCTACACCTTC. Translation gives CASRWTGQGWRSGYTF.

The rearrangement joins TRBV12-3 or TRBV12-4 to TRBJ1-2; 7 nucleotides match TRBD1. V shed 6 bases, J shed 3 bases, and the junction held 4 bases outside the gene matches. CDR3 size: 13 residues. The CDR3 region has the DNA TGTGCCAGCAGGGAGGGGACAGACTATGGCTACACCTTC. Amino acid sequence: CASREGTDYGYTF.

This rearrangement joins TRBV5-1 to TRBJ2-2, with D unclear. V lost 3 bases to trimming and J lost 8 bases, with 5 bases between them. In germline, CDR1 is SGHRS, CDR2 YFSETQ. This CDR3 has 11 residues. This CDR3 is CASSWVGELFF. CDR3 nucleotides: TGCGCCAGCAGCTGGGTAGGGGAGCTGTTTTTT.

The chain links TRBV7-9 to TRBJ2-7; 9 positions agree with TRBD1. Per germline, CDR1 SEHNR and CDR2 FQNEAQ (reference sequence). V was pared by 5 bases and J by 3 bases, with 11 bases of the junction left unmatched. The CDR3 extends over 16 amino acids. CDR3 in amino acids: CASSRRGDRDHYEQYF. As DNA, the CDR3 is TGTGCCAGCAGCCGACGGGGGGACAGGGACCACTACGAGCAGTACTTC.

This clonotype has ten or more counts. The chain joins TRBV18 to TRBJ1-5; no clear D. CDR1 is KGHSH and CDR2 is LQKENI in the germline V gene. The V gene lost 4 bases and the J gene lost 7 bases, with 11 bases spanning the gap. This CDR3 comprises 13 residues. The CDR3 DNA is TGTGCCAGCTCACTGTCCGTATTGCAGCCCCAGCATTTT. Translated: CASSLSVLQPQHF.